A single sample gave rise to the 17 T cell receptor beta chains below, sequenced in a study of blood T cell repertoires in COVID-19. Assay: immunoSEQ multiplex PCR; the TCRdb copy retains only in-frame clones and omits some. The repertoire holds 90,000 to 100,000 clones, with 70% to 90% as singletons. The specimen was peripheral blood. These receptors all stem from a man between 60 and 70 years old with acute or convalescent COVID-19.

With regard to this clone: One junction end disagrees with the germline gene, perhaps due to a read error. Other nucleotide sequences from this sample produce the same CDR3. This sequence joins TRBV9 and TRBJ2-1; maybe TRBD1 (7 bases). Germline values: CDR1 SGDLS, CDR2 YYNGEE. The CDR3 loop spans 15 amino acids. The CDR3 DNA is TGTGCCAGCAGCCCATCGACAGGGAGGTGGAATGAGCAATTCTTC. Its translation is CASSPSTGRWNEQFF.

This chain links TRBV15 with TRBJ2-7; perhaps TRBD1 as D (6 bases). The germline V gene has CDR1 LNHNV and CDR2 YYDKDF (reference sequence). Deletions cut 0 bases from V and 0 bases from J, with 6 bases between. The CDR3 extends over 14 amino acids. The CDR3 sequence is CATSREQGSYEQYF. The CDR3 DNA follows: TGTGCCACCAGCAGAGAACAGGGCTCCTACGAGCAGTACTTC.

The J gene is TRBJ2-1, the V gene TRBV9, with 7 bases that match TRBD1. The CDR3 loop spans 16 amino acids. Unmatched junction bases numbered 8, after V lost 0 bases and J lost 5 bases. Per germline, CDR1 SGDLS and CDR2 YYNGEE. The CDR3 DNA reads as TGTGCCAGCAGCGTAGAGAGAGGGGGCATCGACAATGAGCAGTTCTTC. It yields the protein CASSVERGGIDNEQFF.

This chain uses TRBV3-1 (or the pseudogene TRBV3-2) with TRBJ2-5, with a tentative D call TRBD2 (6 bases). This CDR3 has 13 amino acids. The V end lost 3 bases, the J end lost 3 bases, and 8 bases lay between the germline ends. In germline, CDR1 is LGHDT, CDR2 YNNKEL (reference sequence). The CDR3 bases are TGTGCCAGCAGCCAGGAGCGGGAAGAGACCCAGTACTTC. It is translated as CASSQEREETQYF.

This clone was observed once. The chain uses TRBV6-2 or TRBV6-3 and TRBJ2-3, with a possible D match to TRBD1 (6 bases). The germline V and J ends were trimmed by 4 bases and 5 bases, with 10 bases remaining between them. Germline V gene sequence: CDR1 MNHEY, CDR2 SVGEGT. The CDR3 runs 13 residues. CDR3 region: CASSSQGRDTQYF. The CDR3 DNA is TGTGCCAGCAGTTCCCAGGGGAGAGATACGCAGTATTTT.

The V and J genes are TRBV7-9 and TRBJ2-2; TRBD2 is a possible D gene (7 bases). The V end lost 5 bases, the J end lost 7 bases, and 14 bases lay between the germline ends. Germline values: CDR1 SEHNR, CDR2 FQNEAQ (reference sequence). CDR3 size: 14 residues. The CDR3 coding sequence is TGTGCCAGCAGCCCGCCGGGGGGCCACGGGGAGCTGTTTTTT. Translation: CASSPPGGHGELFF.

The rearrangement uses TRBV6-1 and TRBJ2-1; TRBD2 matches at 7 bases. The length of the CDR3 is 17 residues. Germline CDR1 is MNHNS and CDR2 is SASEGT. V shed 3 bases, J shed 0 bases, and the junction held 8 bases outside the gene matches. CDR3: CASSEIISGASYNEQFF. The CDR3 bases are TGTGCCAGCAGTGAGATTATAAGCGGGGCCTCCTACAATGAGCAGTTCTTC.

The J gene is TRBJ2-7, the V gene TRBV27, with 7 bases identical to TRBD2. Trimming cost V 4 bases and J 2 bases; bases outside gene matches: 5. Germline CDR1 and CDR2: MNHEY and SMNVEV (reference sequence). The CDR3 loop spans 14 amino acids. The CDR3 DNA is TGTGCCAGCAGTTCATCTAGCGGTACCTACGAGCAGTACGTC. Protein: CASSSSSGTYEQYV.

The CDR3 coding sequence is TGTGCCAGCAGCTTGGAGGGGGGGCGAGGCTACACCTTC. Amino acid sequence: CASSLEGGRGYTF. This chain links TRBV5-6 with TRBJ1-2, with D possibly being TRBD1 (6 bases). This CDR3 is 13 amino acids long. Trimming left V 0 bases short and J 8 bases short, with 11 bases between. Germline CDR1 reads SGHDT; CDR2 reads YYEEEE.

This clone has just a few counts. The chain combines TRBV5-1 with TRBJ1-1, with D possibly matching TRBD1 (6 bases). This CDR3 region has 14 residues. V was pared by 0 bases and J by 5 bases, with 11 bases between. The germline V gene has CDR1 SGHRS and CDR2 YFSETQ. The chain's CDR3 is CASSLVQGETEAFF. The CDR3 DNA follows: TGCGCCAGCAGCTTGGTACAGGGAGAGACTGAAGCTTTCTTT.

V usage is TRBV5-1 and J usage is TRBJ2-4; D may be TRBD1 (5 bases). Per germline, CDR1 SGHRS and CDR2 YFSETQ. The CDR3 length is 16 residues. Trimming took 0 bases from V and 0 from J, leaving 10 bases between them. The CDR3 DNA reads as TGCGCCAGCAGCTTGGAGACAGATCTAGCCAAAAACATTCAGTACTTC. This sequence encodes CASSLETDLAKNIQYF.

V is TRBV6-1 and J is TRBJ2-1; 9 bases match TRBD2. In germline, CDR1 is MNHNS, CDR2 SASEGT. J gave up 5 bases and V 2 bases, and 4 bases lay outside the gene matches. This CDR3 has 15 residues. CDR3 loop: CASSELSGRNNEQFF. The CDR3 coding sequence is TGTGCCAGCAGTGAACTGAGCGGGAGGAACAATGAGCAGTTCTTC.

The CDR3 DNA is TGCGCCAGCAGCCCGGGACAGGTCGGCGCAGATACGCAGTATTTT. Its translation is CASSPGQVGADTQYF. The chain joins TRBV5-1 to TRBJ2-3; 8 bases are shared with TRBD1. The CDR3 length is 15 residues. CDR1 and CDR2 (germline): SGHRS, YFSETQ. J was trimmed by 4 bases and V by 4 bases; bases with no gene match: 8.

J is TRBJ2-1 and V is TRBV9; 8 bases fit TRBD2. V shed 2 bases, J shed 4 bases, and the junction held 5 bases outside the gene matches. The CDR3 has 15 amino acids. Germline lookup yields CDR1 SGDLS and CDR2 YYNGEE. The CDR3 DNA reads TGTGCCAGCAGCGTCAGCGGGAGTCAATACAATGAGCAGTTCTTC. Its protein is CASSVSGSQYNEQFF.

The chain is built from TRBV5-1 and TRBJ2-1, with D perhaps matching TRBD1 (6 bases). This CDR3 has 16 amino acids. V was cut by 3 bases and J by 7 bases, with 20 bases left in between. The germline gives CDR1 SGHRS, CDR2 YFSETQ. CDR3 sequence (DNA): TGCGCCAGCAGCTACCCCGGGACAACTGGTATGAATGAGCAGTTCTTC. Translating it yields CASSYPGTTGMNEQFF.

The V gene is TRBV12-5, the J gene TRBJ2-7, with TRBD1 matching 7 bases. J lost 0 bases, V lost 7 bases, and 9 bases had no gene match. Germline V gene lookup returns CDR1 LGHNT and CDR2 FRNRAP. The CDR3 spans 15 residues. In DNA, the CDR3 is TGTGCTAGTGCCGGCTGGGACAGCAGCTCCTACGAGCAGTACTTC. This translates into CASAGWDSSSYEQYF.

The chain links TRBV10-1 to TRBJ2-7; TRBD1 aligns across 7 bases. This CDR3 comprises 15 residues. The ends lost 4 bases at V and 0 bases at J; junction bases unmatched: 6. Germline V CDR1 and CDR2: WNHNN, SYGVQD (reference sequence). DNA of the CDR3: TGCGCCAGCAGTGCCCCCCGGGACAGCTCCTACGAGCAGTACTTC. Protein product: CASSAPRDSSYEQYF.